Described below is a single TCR beta chain sequence and its context. No antigen is known for it. This entry comes from a study of CD8+CD57+ T cells in acquired aplastic anemia. Turning to the study itself: The study obtained an average of around 3.1 ug of DNA from sorted CD4+ and CD8+ cells.

All patients picked for sequencing had shown, by flow cytometry, an expansion of CD8+CD57+ cells. Severe acquired aplastic anemia was present in every patient. Patient blood was sampled before any therapy had been received. Profiling of TCR beta VDJ combinations and CDR3 sequences used genomic DNA as template. TCRdb fed the reads into MiXCR, producing one record per CDR3 protein. The profile shows around 500,000 distinct CDR3 sequences, about a third of them singletons. This CDR3 region has 14 residues. Germline V gene sequence: CDR1 SGHRS, CDR2 YFSETQ. Trimming removed 1 base from V and 3 bases from J, with 11 bases in between. Study findings and constraints: Patients were compared with controls for CD8+ Simpson's diversity, and no significant difference emerged.

This TCR was recovered from a human donor with aplastic anemia. The sample was sorted CD4+, CD8+, or CD8+CD57+ T cells (not recorded which) from PBMCs. The V and J genes are TRBV5-1 and TRBJ2-7, with TRBD1 as a possible D gene (5 bases). CDR3 protein: CASSLSQGGYEQYF. CDR3 nucleotides: TGCGCCAGCAGCTTGAGTCAGGGTGGCTACGAGCAGTACTTC.